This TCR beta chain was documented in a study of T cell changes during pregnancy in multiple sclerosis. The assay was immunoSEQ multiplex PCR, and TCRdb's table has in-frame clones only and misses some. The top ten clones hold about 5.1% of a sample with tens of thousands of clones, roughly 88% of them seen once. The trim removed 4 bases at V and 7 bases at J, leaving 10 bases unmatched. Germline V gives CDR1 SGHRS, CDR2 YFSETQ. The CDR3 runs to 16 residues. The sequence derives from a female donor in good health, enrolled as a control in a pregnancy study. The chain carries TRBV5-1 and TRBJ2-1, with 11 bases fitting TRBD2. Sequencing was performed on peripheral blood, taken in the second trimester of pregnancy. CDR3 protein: CASSPPLAGAMNEQFF. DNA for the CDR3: TGCGCCAGCAGCCCGCCACTAGCGGGAGCCATGAATGAGCAGTTCTTC.